This T cell receptor (beta chain) was retrieved from a study of glioma-infiltrating T cells. Study findings and constraints: Tissue-blood divergence was below expectation in non-neoplastic patients, above in gliomas.

This clonotype was counted ten times or more. The antigen is undetermined. The iRepertoire nested amplicon-rescue multiplex PCR amplified TCR alpha and beta CDR3s from RNA. TCRdb redid the calling of the multiplex PCR reads with MiXCR, one entry per CDR3 protein. The data show around 43,000 distinct CDR3 sequences, approximately 20% seen once. After removal of 3 bases from V and 5 bases from J, the junction contained 6 bases not matched to a gene. The germline CDR1 and CDR2 sequences are SNHLY and FYNNEI. This CDR3 is 15 amino acids long. The sequenced material came from glioma tissue, nonneoplastic brain tissue, or PBMCs (not recorded which). This receptor was taken from a human donor with low-grade glioma or glioblastoma, undergoing nonglioma brain surgery, or in good health (not recorded which). V usage is TRBV2 and J usage is TRBJ2-3; 9 bases agree with TRBD1. CDR3 amino acids: CASSEGTGSLDTQYF. In nucleotides, the CDR3 is TGTGCCAGCAGTGAGGGGACAGGGAGCTTAGATACGCAGTATTTT. Variable domain in full (rest from reference TRBV2 and TRBJ2-3): EPEVTQTPSHQVTQMGQEVILRCVPISNHLYFYWYRQILGQKVEFLVSFYNNEISEKSEIFDDQFSVERPDGSNFTLKIRSTKLEDSAMYFCASSEGTGSLDTQYFGPGTRLTVL.